This note documents a single T cell receptor beta chain sequence. Its antigen is not known. This entry belongs to a study of T-cell reconstitution after alpha-beta-depleted transplantation in children. General study points: Surviving recipient T cells and thymic progenitors produced the high day-60 TCRbeta diversity seen in some patients.

Germline V lookup: CDR1 SGHRS, CDR2 YFSETQ. V was pared by 4 bases and J by 1 base, with 5 bases of the junction left unmatched. The CDR3 runs 15 residues. Unique molecular identifiers were used to barcode this TCRbeta library. TCRdb itself ran the PCR reads through MiXCR, one entry per CDR3 protein. This table has approximately 82,000 distinct CDR3 sequences, about 16% appearing once. The sample in question was PBMCs, mostly from graft donor cells, obtained 180 days after TCRalphabeta/CD19-depleted stem cell transplant. The sequence derives from a male patient between 2 and 10 years old who had a stem cell transplant for acute lymphoblastic leukemia, so the T cells may come from the graft donor. The chain has TRBV5-1 and TRBJ2-3; 8 bases line up with TRBD2. The CDR3 reads CASSLGGAGTDTQYF. As DNA, the CDR3 is TGCGCCAGCAGCCTCGGGGGGGCCGGCACAGATACGCAGTATTTT.